The clone carrying this T cell receptor beta chain showed up many times. Antigen: not known. The data derive from a study of breast tumors, draining lymph nodes, adjacent tissues. Study-level findings and limits: The data were judged consistent with most tumor T cells coming from lymph node and expanding in tumor. Compared with basal-like, luminal-like tumors shared significantly more repertoire with nontumor tissue. Tumor repertoires ranked between lymph nodes and nontumor tissue in diversity, with V and J gene preferences. That most tumor T cells come from lymph nodes remained unproven.

V lost 9 bases and J lost 5, with 17 bases in between. The CDR3 loop spans 14 amino acids. From germline, CDR1 is MDHEN and CDR2 SYDVKM. MiXCR, run by TCRdb on the multiplex PCR reads, gives a single entry per CDR3 protein. The sample holds some 130,000 distinct CDR3 sequences; less than 20% are singletons and the top ten take roughly 4%. The lymph nodes were axillary draining lymph nodes from breast cancer patients. This TCR came from a female donor with breast cancer. Some clones in this sample may be carry-over from other donors' samples. Material for sequencing was axillary lymph node tissue. This chain connects TRBV28 to TRBJ2-1; D tentatively fits TRBD1 or TRBD2 (6 bases each). As DNA, the CDR3 is TGTGCCAGTCGAGGGGGGCTATACAACAATGAGCAGTTCTTC. Translating it yields CASRGGLYNNEQFF.